The next 22 T cell receptor beta chains were all read from a single sample in a study of OX40 agonist ivuxolimab in advanced cancers. Here immunoSEQ multiplex PCR was the method, and the copy in TCRdb shows in-frame clones only, minus some. The table shows tens of thousands of clones, with roughly 84% occurring only once. The sequencing used CD4+ or CD8+ T cells sorted from blood, collected in a trial of the OX40 agonist ivuxolimab. These receptors came from an adult with an advanced solid tumor such as melanoma, head and neck, liver or kidney cancer.

This clone has a handful of counts. The V gene is TRBV7-2, the J gene TRBJ2-3; 7 bases are shared with TRBD2. With V trimmed by 0 bases and J by 1 base, 7 bases remained unmatched. The CDR3 is made up of 17 amino acids. Per germline, CDR1 SGHTA and CDR2 FQGNSA. The CDR3 sequence: CASSLAGFRGGTDTQYF. Written as DNA, the CDR3 is TGTGCCAGCAGCTTAGCGGGGTTCCGGGGGGGCACAGATACGCAGTATTTT.

V and J are TRBV12-5 and TRBJ2-7, with a possible D match to TRBD1 (6 bases). Per the germline V gene, CDR1 is LGHNT and CDR2 is FRNRAP. The CDR3 runs 14 residues. The V end lost 1 base, the J end lost 3 bases, and 10 bases lay between the germline ends. The CDR3 is CASGLGGRLYEQYF. The CDR3 DNA sequence: TGTGCTAGTGGTTTGGGGGGGCGGCTCTACGAGCAGTACTTC.

The J gene is TRBJ1-3, the V gene TRBV13, with TRBD1 as a possible D gene (5 bases). Germline V gene sequence: CDR1 PRHDT, CDR2 FYEKMQ (reference sequence). The CDR3 has 15 residues. Trimming stripped 0 bases from V and 3 bases from J, with 9 bases between. The CDR3 spells CASSLGQGLGNTIYF. CDR3 sequence (DNA): TGTGCCAGCAGCTTAGGTCAGGGACTTGGAAACACCATATATTTT.

The chain joins TRBV5-1 to TRBJ2-5; TRBD2 matches 8 bases. The V gene end was trimmed by 0 bases and the J gene end by 5 bases; junction bases not matched to a gene: 15. The CDR3 is 18 amino acids. Germline lookup yields CDR1 SGHRS and CDR2 YFSETQ. The CDR3 nucleotides read TGCGCCAGCAGCTTGGGGGGATCGAGCGGGAGTGTCTGGGAGACCCAGTACTTC. It codes for CASSLGGSSGSVWETQYF. Filled out from reference TRBV5-1 and TRBJ2-5, the complete variable domain reads KAGVTQTPRYLIKTRGQQVTLSCSPISGHRSVSWYQQTPGQGLQFLFEYFSETQRNKGNFPGRFSGRQFSNSRSEMNVSTLELGDSALYLCASSLGGSSGSVWETQYFGPGTRLLVL.

The rearrangement links TRBV28 to TRBJ2-7, with D maybe TRBD2 (6 bases). The CDR3 has 18 residues. Germline V CDR1 and CDR2: MDHEN, SYDVKM. V dropped 2 bases and J dropped 0 bases, with 20 bases sitting between them. The CDR3 DNA follows: TGTGCCAGCAGTTTAAGGGCCCTGGGGCGGGGCGACTCCTACGAGCAGTACTTC. Translating it yields CASSLRALGRGDSYEQYF.

The V gene is TRBV5-6, the J gene TRBJ2-4; either TRBD1 or TRBD2 may fit D (5 bases each). The germline gives CDR1 SGHDT, CDR2 YYEEEE. Trimming took 3 bases from V and 8 from J, leaving 12 bases between them. This CDR3 has 13 amino acids. This chain's CDR3 is CASSSRQRDIQYF. The CDR3 region has the DNA TGTGCCAGCAGCTCAAGACAGAGGGACATTCAGTACTTC.

This sequence joins TRBV5-4 and TRBJ2-3; 9 bases align to TRBD2. V shed 0 bases, J shed 7 bases, and the junction held 6 bases outside the gene matches. The CDR3 runs to 15 residues. The V gene's germline CDR1 is SGHNT and CDR2 YYREEE (reference sequence). CDR3 protein: CASSLAGGGAYTQYF. The CDR3 bases are TGTGCCAGCAGCTTGGCTGGCGGGGGGGCTTATACGCAGTATTTT.

The V gene is TRBV7-9, the J gene TRBJ2-3; the match to TRBD1 covers 7 bases. V shed 5 bases and J 1 base; nucleotides not matched to a gene: 6. The CDR3 loop spans 15 amino acids. Germline lookup yields CDR1 SEHNR and CDR2 FQNEAQ (reference sequence). The CDR3 DNA reads TGTGCCAGCAGCCCTGTCGGGACAGGCACAGATACGCAGTATTTT. Residues: CASSPVGTGTDTQYF. Drawing the rest from reference TRBV7-9 and TRBJ2-3, the complete variable domain is DTGVSQNPRHKITKRGQNVTFRCDPISEHNRLYWYRQTLGQGPEFLTYFQNEAQLEKSRLLSDRFSAERPKGSFSTLEIQRTEQGDSAMYLCASSPVGTGTDTQYFGPGTRLTVL.

This clone was recorded only once. The chain couples TRBV4-3 to TRBJ2-1; a weak D match, TRBD2 (6 bases). The germline CDR1 and CDR2 sequences are LGHNA and YSLEER. V was trimmed by 4 bases and J by 1 base, leaving 11 bases between them. The CDR3 loop spans 15 amino acids. The CDR3 spells CASSPGGLSYNEQFF. In DNA, the CDR3 is TGCGCCAGCAGCCCCGGGGGTTTATCCTACAATGAGCAGTTCTTC.

The CDR3 sequence is CASSKRPASGLTYNEQFF. CDR3 in DNA: TGTGCCAGCAGCAAACGCCCGGCTAGCGGGCTGACCTACAATGAGCAGTTCTTC. The V call is TRBV21-1, the J call TRBJ2-1; TRBD2, the table's D call, lacks a check against the DNA. TRBV21-1 is a pseudogene segment. The CDR3 consists of 18 residues.

The chain carries TRBV7-2 and TRBJ2-2, with 13 bases that match TRBD2. Losses at the gene ends were 10 bases for V and 4 bases for J; bases not matched to a gene: 6. This CDR3 region has 15 residues. CDR1 and CDR2 (germline): SGHTA, FQGNSA. The CDR3 nucleotides read TGTGCCACCTCGGGACTAGCGGGACCCACCGGGGAGCTGTTTTTT. It translates to CATSGLAGPTGELFF.

The genes are TRBV9 and TRBJ2-7; 7 nucleotides agree with TRBD1. The germline CDR1 and CDR2 sequences are SGDLS and YYNGEE. The CDR3 is made up of 14 amino acids. V dropped 3 bases and J dropped 3; count of bases not matched to a gene: 6. The CDR3 DNA reads TGTGCCAGCAGCGCTACACAGGGGCGCTACGAGCAGTACTTC. Encoded protein: CASSATQGRYEQYF.

This chain connects TRBV4-3 to TRBJ2-7; 10 bases match TRBD1. The CDR3 covers 14 residues. Germline V gene lookup returns CDR1 LGHNA and CDR2 YSLEER. V trimming: 4 bases; J trimming: 6 bases; junction bases outside the gene matches: 6. The CDR3 spells CASSRRQGAGEQYF. In DNA form, the CDR3 reads TGCGCCAGCAGCCGAAGACAGGGGGCCGGCGAGCAGTACTTC.

The chain carries TRBV27 and TRBJ1-1; weak D call: TRBD1 (5 bases). The V end lost 1 base, the J end lost 0 bases, and 15 bases lay between the germline ends. CDR3 length equals 17 residues. Per germline, CDR1 MNHEY and CDR2 SMNVEV (reference sequence). As DNA, the CDR3 is TGTGCCAGCAGTTTATGGGGGGGACGGTTCATGAACACTGAAGCTTTCTTT. It translates to CASSLWGGRFMNTEAFF.

V gene TRBV6-5 combines with J gene TRBJ1-1; tentative D call: TRBD1 (6 bases). V lost 6 bases to trimming and J lost 1 base, with 12 bases between them. Germline CDR1 and CDR2: MNHEY and SVGAGI. The length of the CDR3 is 14 residues. This chain's CDR3 is CASRLQGGNTEAFF. CDR3 DNA sequence: TGTGCCAGCAGATTACAGGGAGGGAACACTGAAGCTTTCTTT.

This chain joins TRBV7-9 and TRBJ1-4; perhaps TRBD1 as D (6 bases). Trimming left V 5 bases short and J 8 bases short, with 15 bases between. Germline V gene data show CDR1 as SEHNR and CDR2 as FQNEAQ (reference sequence). There are 14 residues in the CDR3. The CDR3 spells CASSLQGEGEKLFF. CDR3 sequence (DNA): TGTGCCAGCAGCCTACAGGGCGAGGGCGAAAAACTGTTTTTT.

This rearrangement joins TRBV19 to TRBJ2-7; D is perhaps TRBD1 (5 bases). Between the trimmed V and J ends, which lost 4 bases and 3 bases, there was a span of 22 bases. The CDR3 runs to 17 residues. CDR1 is LNHDA and CDR2 is SQIVND in the germline V gene (reference sequence). The DNA of the CDR3 is TGTGCCAGTAGTACCCCCCCAGGTTTCAGGGCACGCTACGAGCAGTACTTC. As protein: CASSTPPGFRARYEQYF.

This rearrangement joins TRBV7-6 to TRBJ2-7; weak D call: TRBD1 (6 bases). V gave up 5 bases and J gave up 2 bases, with 13 bases separating them. Germline CDR1 reads SGHVS; CDR2 reads FNYEAQ. The CDR3 consists of 14 residues. The CDR3 sequence is CASSPQTGPYEQYF. As DNA, the CDR3 is TGTGCCAGCAGCCCCCAGACAGGCCCCTACGAGCAGTACTTC.

The DNA of the CDR3 is TGTGCCAGCAGCTTGACCACGGCGGTGACGGTCCAAGAGACCCAGTACTTC. Protein product: CASSLTTAVTVQETQYF. The genes are TRBV28 and TRBJ2-5; no clear D. The CDR3 sequence is 17 residues long. Germline values: CDR1 MDHEN, CDR2 SYDVKM. V dropped 6 bases and J dropped 1 base, with 21 bases sitting between them.

The chain employs TRBV18 and TRBJ2-2; 8 bases fit TRBD2. Germline CDR1 and CDR2: KGHSH and LQKENI. The CDR3 runs to 15 residues. Unmatched junction bases numbered 0, after V lost 3 bases and J lost 0 bases. The DNA for the CDR3 is TGTGCCAGCTCACCGGGACTAGCGAACACCGGGGAGCTGTTTTTT. It is translated as CASSPGLANTGELFF.

The V call is TRBV7-2, the J call TRBJ2-1; D is uncertain. Trimming left V 3 bases short and J 10 bases short, with 10 bases between. The CDR3 sequence is 12 residues long. Germline V CDR1 and CDR2: SGHTA, FQGNSA. CDR3 coding DNA: TGTGCCAGCAGCTTTGTCCAGCGAGAGCAGTTCTTC. Translated, it gives CASSFVQREQFF.

The chain combines TRBV5-1 with TRBJ1-3; D uncertain. V was clipped by 4 bases and J by 4 bases, with 12 bases between them. The V gene's germline CDR1 is SGHRS and CDR2 YFSETQ. This CDR3 is 14 amino acids long. In nucleotides, the CDR3 is TGCGCCAGCAGCGACGCCGGTGCCGGAAACACCATATATTTT. Translated: CASSDAGAGNTIYF.